This record covers a single T cell receptor beta chain. The entry originates in a study of blood T cell repertoires in COVID-19. On the study more broadly: Samples taken during acute and convalescent COVID-19 were collected in the United States, Italy and Spain.

Measured with immunoSEQ multiplex PCR; TCRdb has only the in-frame clones, and not every one. The table includes approximately 150,000 clones, roughly 84% detected once. Study members were between roughly 18 and 100 years old and lived in over 20 US regions. Cohorts were assigned according to the clinical history that participants reported. The source material was PBMCs or T cells enriched from blood (not recorded which). The sequence came from a man aged 50 to 60 in a cohort exposed to, infected with or recovered from COVID-19 (not recorded which).

The CDR3 loop reads CASSPPSGGNTGELFF. CDR3 nucleotides: TGTGCCAGCTCACCCCCTAGCGGAGGGAACACCGGGGAGCTGTTTTTT. This rearrangement joins TRBV18 to TRBJ2-2, with 7 bases aligning to TRBD2. Germline V gives CDR1 KGHSH, CDR2 LQKENI. Trimming cost V 3 bases and J 1 base; bases outside gene matches: 5. CDR3 length equals 16 residues.